What follows describes a single T cell receptor beta chain. Trimming took off 5 bases at V and 2 bases at J, with 13 bases between the two ends. Germline V gene data show CDR1 as MNHEY and CDR2 as SVGAGI. The CDR3 runs 15 residues. In the original processing: Amplification from reference gene primers served as the basis for estimated nucleated cell counts. Data came from immunoSEQ multiplex PCR; TCRdb stores just in-frame clones and leaves some out. For V, J and clone size, that table is used; D and trimming come from the DNA. In the table there are roughly 250,000 clones, around 81% of which are singletons. The data derive from a study of blood T cell repertoires in COVID-19. Looking at the study overall: Whether acute or convalescent, the COVID-19 samples came from the United States, Italy and Spain. In each case, the material was cDNA or gDNA derived from T cells, B-cell-depleted T cells, or PBMCs.

What was sequenced was peripheral blood. The chain carries TRBV6-5 and TRBJ1-3; D may be TRBD1 (6 bases). The TCR comes from a man in his fifties or sixties with active or convalescent COVID-19. CDR3 loop: CASSPTGSPGNTIYF. Here the CDR3 DNA reads TGTGCCAGCAGTCCCACAGGGAGCCCTGGAAACACCATATATTTT.